Shown below are 32 T cell receptor beta chains from a single sample sequenced in a study of blood T cell repertoires in COVID-19. Profiling relied on immunoSEQ multiplex PCR, and the TCRdb table lists in-frame clones only, not all of them. The sample has some 220,000 clones, roughly nine tenths seen once. The sequencing sample was made of peripheral blood. The receptor source for this set is a woman younger than 30 who had recovered from COVID-19.

The chain carries TRBV4-2 and TRBJ1-5; D might be TRBD1 (6 bases). The CDR3 runs 16 residues. Germline loops: CDR1 LGHNA, CDR2 YNFKEQ. Trimming stripped 1 base from V and 0 bases from J, with 10 bases between. CDR3 DNA sequence: TGTGCCAGCAGCCAAGGAGAGGACAGTAGCAATCAGCCCCAGCATTTT. It specifies CASSQGEDSSNQPQHF.

With respect to this clone: The same CDR3 arises from other DNA sequences in this sample as well. V is TRBV9 and J is TRBJ1-1, with 8 bases identical to TRBD1. CDR1 is SGDLS and CDR2 is YYNGEE in the germline V gene. V gave up 3 bases and J gave up 4 bases; unmatched junction bases: 2. The CDR3 covers 13 residues. In DNA, the CDR3 is TGTGCCAGCAGCGCTACAGGGGGCACTGAAGCTTTCTTT. Its protein is CASSATGGTEAFF.

This chain joins TRBV7-9 and TRBJ2-3; 7 nucleotides line up with TRBD2. Germline V lookup: CDR1 SEHNR, CDR2 FQNEAQ (reference sequence). This CDR3 comprises 14 residues. V dropped 3 bases and J dropped 4; count of bases not matched to a gene: 4. The CDR3, as DNA: TGTGCCAGCAGCTTGGGAGGGGACCCAGATACGCAGTATTTT. Encoded protein: CASSLGGDPDTQYF.

This sequence joins TRBV5-1 and TRBJ2-5, with D perhaps matching TRBD1 (5 bases). The ends were cut back, 2 bases at V and 3 bases at J, with 8 bases in the middle. Looked up from germline, CDR1 is SGHRS and CDR2 is YFSETQ. This CDR3 region has 13 residues. Here the CDR3 DNA reads TGCGCCAGCAGCTTCGAGACAGAAGAGACCCAGTACTTC. It translates to CASSFETEETQYF.

This chain joins TRBV29-1 and TRBJ2-2; no firm D call. Germline assignment: CDR1 SQVTM and CDR2 ANQGSEA. V lost 3 bases and J 0 bases, leaving 8 bases between the germline ends. The CDR3 totals 14 residues. CDR3 sequence: CSVERFPNTGELFF. The CDR3 nucleotides read TGCAGCGTTGAGAGGTTTCCGAACACCGGGGAGCTGTTTTTT.

This sequence joins TRBV27 and TRBJ2-1; D is possibly TRBD1 (7 bases). Germline V gives CDR1 MNHEY, CDR2 SMNVEV (reference sequence). The ends were cut back, 0 bases at V and 8 bases at J, with 11 bases in the middle. CDR3 length equals 14 residues. The CDR3 sequence is CASSLSIRGDEQFF. CDR3 DNA: TGTGCCAGCAGTTTATCGATCAGGGGGGATGAGCAGTTCTTC.

CDR3 sequence: CASSEYGQGGEYF. The CDR3 DNA reads TGTGCCAGCAGTGAATACGGACAGGGGGGCGAGTATTTT. V gene TRBV6-1 combines with J gene TRBJ2-3; TRBD1 matches at 10 bases. V was clipped by 2 bases and J by 13 bases; unmatched bases: 6. The CDR3 spans 13 residues. CDR1 and CDR2 (germline): MNHNS, SASEGT.

The chain combines TRBV7-9 with TRBJ1-1, with no clear D. Trimming cost V 3 bases and J 0 bases, with 8 bases left between them. Per the germline V gene, CDR1 is SEHNR and CDR2 is FQNEAQ (reference sequence). The CDR3 consists of 14 residues. CDR3 in amino acids: CASSFQAMNTEAFF. The CDR3 nucleotides are TGTGCCAGCAGCTTTCAGGCGATGAACACTGAAGCTTTCTTT.

This chain uses TRBV29-1 with TRBJ1-1; D ambiguous. Germline V CDR1 and CDR2: SQVTM, ANQGSEA. Trimming left V 1 base short and J 14 bases short, with 11 bases between. The CDR3 loop spans 10 amino acids. In DNA, the CDR3 is TGCAGCGTTGAAGGGTCCCCCGAGTTCTTT. Encoded protein: CSVEGSPEFF.

V gene TRBV6-5 combines with J gene TRBJ2-1; tentatively, D is TRBD2 (5 bases). Trimming took 2 bases from V and 9 from J, leaving 20 bases between them. The CDR3 runs 16 residues. Germline V lookup: CDR1 MNHEY, CDR2 SVGAGI. The CDR3 nucleotides are TGTGCCAGCAGTTACAACGGAGGCCCAAATTGGGGTGAGCAGTTCTTC. Amino acid sequence: CASSYNGGPNWGEQFF.

The V gene is TRBV18, the J gene TRBJ1-3, with 10 bases lining up with TRBD1. This CDR3 is 16 amino acids long. The germline gives CDR1 KGHSH, CDR2 LQKENI. Trimming at V came to 4 bases and at J to 4 bases, leaving 7 bases not matched to a gene. DNA for the CDR3: TGTGCCAGCTCACTAACCGGGACAGGGGAAGGAAACACCATATATTTT. Its translation: CASSLTGTGEGNTIYF.

The gene calls are TRBV5-1 and TRBJ1-6, with 10 bases identical to TRBD1. The CDR3 covers 16 residues. CDR1 and CDR2 (germline): SGHRS, YFSETQ. V was pared by 0 bases and J by 8 bases, with 5 bases of the junction left unmatched. CDR3 residues: CASSLAVGTGDSPLHF. The CDR3, as DNA: TGCGCCAGCAGCTTGGCTGTTGGGACAGGGGATTCACCCCTCCACTTT. Full variable domain (missing parts from reference TRBV5-1 and TRBJ1-6): KAGVTQTPRYLIKTRGQQVTLSCSPISGHRSVSWYQQTPGQGLQFLFEYFSETQRNKGNFPGRFSGRQFSNSRSEMNVSTLELGDSALYLCASSLAVGTGDSPLHFGNGTRLTVT.

This rearrangement joins TRBV9 to TRBJ2-7, with D hard to call. V shed 0 bases and J shed 3 bases, with 13 bases lying between them. From germline, CDR1 is SGDLS and CDR2 YYNGEE. The CDR3 sequence is 15 residues long. The CDR3 bases are TGTGCCAGCAGCGTAGCTATCGGGTCGAACTACGAGCAGTACTTC. Translated: CASSVAIGSNYEQYF.

The V gene is TRBV5-6, the J gene TRBJ1-5, with TRBD1 as a possible D gene (5 bases). From germline, CDR1 is SGHDT and CDR2 YYEEEE. Trimming removed 0 bases at V and 3 bases at J, with 10 bases between. The CDR3 extends over 15 amino acids. The CDR3 bases are TGTGCCAGCAGCTTGGGGTTAGGGGACAATCAGCCCCAGCATTTT. It specifies CASSLGLGDNQPQHF.

The chain has TRBV29-1 and TRBJ2-3; tentative D call: TRBD2 (6 bases). This CDR3 comprises 16 residues. Germline V CDR1 and CDR2: SQVTM, ANQGSEA. V was trimmed by 4 bases and J by 4 bases, leaving 21 bases between them. In DNA, the CDR3 is TGCAGCGTTGTAAGGGGCGGGATTCAGGGTCCAGATACGCAGTATTTT. Translated, it gives CSVVRGGIQGPDTQYF.

J is TRBJ2-1 and V is TRBV18; the match to TRBD1 covers 8 bases. The CDR3 is made up of 20 amino acids. CDR1 and CDR2 (germline): KGHSH, LQKENI. V lost 3 bases and J lost 0; bases outside the gene matches: 16. The CDR3 sequence: CASSPQTGTGQKSSYNEQFF. CDR3 in DNA: TGTGCCAGCTCACCTCAAACCGGGACAGGACAAAAAAGCTCCTACAATGAGCAGTTCTTC. The full variable domain, rest sourced from reference TRBV18 and TRBJ2-1, is NAGVMQNPRHLVRRRGQEARLRCSPMKGHSHVYWYRQLPEEGLKFMVYLQKENIIDESGMPKERFSAEFPKEGPSILRIQQVVRGDSAAYFCASSPQTGTGQKSSYNEQFFGPGTRLTVL.

V and J are TRBV9 and TRBJ1-6; no firm D call. V was clipped by 0 bases and J by 7 bases, with 5 bases between them. This CDR3 is built from 13 residues. Germline V gives CDR1 SGDLS, CDR2 YYNGEE. The CDR3 nucleotides read TGTGCCAGCAGCGTAGCTGTGAATTCACCCCTCCACTTT. Translating it yields CASSVAVNSPLHF.

The chain links TRBV24-1 to TRBJ2-1, with D possibly matching TRBD1 (6 bases). CDR3 size: 14 residues. Germline loops: CDR1 KGHDR, CDR2 SFDVKD. V was shortened by 4 bases and J by 5 bases, with 11 bases between the two germline ends. In nucleotides, the CDR3 is TGTGCCACCAGTGAACCAACAGGGAACAATGAGCAGTTCTTC. Encoded protein: CATSEPTGNNEQFF.

The chain is built from TRBV30 and TRBJ1-4, with D unresolved. The CDR3 is 11 amino acids. Trimming removed 0 bases from V and 8 bases from J, with 4 bases in between. Germline assignment: CDR1 GTSNPN and CDR2 SVGIG (reference sequence). DNA of the CDR3: TGTGCCTGGAGTGTCCTCGAAAAACTGTTTTTT. As protein: CAWSVLEKLFF.

The chain joins TRBV10-1 to TRBJ1-1; maybe TRBD1 (6 bases). CDR1 is WNHNN, CDR2 SYGVQD, per germline (reference sequence). V was shortened by 0 bases and J by 7 bases, with 9 bases between the two germline ends. CDR3 length equals 13 residues. CDR3 protein: CASSESGGGEAFF. For the CDR3, the DNA is TGCGCCAGCAGTGAGTCAGGGGGGGGTGAAGCTTTCTTT.

The V and J genes are TRBV29-1 and TRBJ2-3; no firm D call. Germline V gives CDR1 SQVTM, CDR2 ANQGSEA. The CDR3 is 12 amino acids. The ends were cut back, 4 bases at V and 9 bases at J, with 14 bases in the middle. In DNA form, the CDR3 reads TGCAGCGTTGTAGATACTCTATCGACGCAGTATTTT. Protein sequence: CSVVDTLSTQYF.

The chain uses TRBV12-5 and TRBJ2-1, with a tentative D call TRBD1 (6 bases). The CDR3 runs to 15 residues. V shed 6 bases and J shed 0 bases, with 12 bases lying between them. Germline V lookup: CDR1 LGHNT, CDR2 FRNRAP. CDR3 amino acids: CASGAGTSSYNEQFF. The CDR3 nucleotides read TGTGCTAGTGGGGCCGGGACAAGCTCCTACAATGAGCAGTTCTTC. Complete variable domain (other parts from reference TRBV12-5 and TRBJ2-1): DARVTQTPRHKVTEMGQEVTMRCQPILGHNTVFWYRQTMMQGLELLAYFRNRAPLDDSGMPKDRFSAEMPDATLATLKIQPSEPRDSAVYFCASGAGTSSYNEQFFGPGTRLTVL.

The CDR3 DNA reads as TGTGCCAGCAGCCAAGAGTTTTGGGCTAGCGACGCGTATTTT. Amino acids: CASSQEFWASDAYF. This chain joins TRBV14 and TRBJ2-3; D possibly corresponds to TRBD2 (6 bases). The CDR3 loop spans 14 amino acids. The germline V gene encodes CDR1 SGHDN and CDR2 FVKESK. V was clipped by 0 bases and J by 14 bases, with 18 bases between them. Combining the CDR3 with reference TRBV14 and TRBJ2-3 gives the whole variable domain EAGVTQFPSHSVIEKGQTVTLRCDPISGHDNLYWYRRVMGKEIKFLLHFVKESKQDESGMPNNRFLAERTGGTYSTLKVQPAELEDSGVYFCASSQEFWASDAYFGPGTRLTVL.

This chain uses TRBV5-4 with TRBJ1-1; D gene unclear. In germline, CDR1 is SGHNT, CDR2 YYREEE (reference sequence). CDR3 length: 15 residues. Trimming left V 3 bases short and J 4 bases short, with 16 bases between. CDR3 in amino acids: CASSSLIGGSTEAFF. For the CDR3, the DNA is TGTGCCAGCAGCTCCCTGATCGGCGGGAGCACTGAAGCTTTCTTT.

This chain uses TRBV25-1 with TRBJ2-5, with 10 bases identical to TRBD1. This CDR3 is built from 16 residues. V was pared by 2 bases and J by 4 bases, with 7 bases of the junction left unmatched. CDR1 and CDR2 (germline): MGHDK, SYGVNS. DNA for the CDR3: TGTGCCAGCAGTGAACCGGGACAGGGGATCCGAGAGACCCAGTACTTC. Translating it yields CASSEPGQGIRETQYF.

The rearrangement joins TRBV23-1 to TRBJ1-1; no reliable D call. TRBV23-1 is recorded as an ORF, its role being uncertain. Trimming stripped 6 bases from V and 0 bases from J, with 11 bases between. CDR3 length: 14 residues. The CDR3 DNA is TGCGCCAGCAGGTTCAATTTTCTGAACACTGAAGCTTTCTTT. Protein: CASRFNFLNTEAFF.

In this sample, this clone turned up once. The rearrangement links TRBV10-3 to TRBJ2-7; TRBD1 is a possible D gene (5 bases). Trimming removed 7 bases at V and 3 bases at J, with 13 bases between. The CDR3 consists of 13 residues. The germline V gene has CDR1 ENHRY and CDR2 SYGVKD. CDR3 sequence reads: CAITQTQGYEQYF. The CDR3 nucleotides read TGTGCCATCACCCAAACCCAGGGCTACGAGCAGTACTTC.

The chain recombines TRBV14 with TRBJ1-1; D gene unclear. V lost 0 bases and J 11 bases, leaving 10 bases between the germline ends. From germline, CDR1 is SGHDN and CDR2 FVKESK. The CDR3 extends over 12 amino acids. The CDR3 DNA follows: TGTGCCAGCAGCCAAGATCTTGGGAGGGCTTTCTTT. Amino acid sequence: CASSQDLGRAFF. The whole variable domain, filled in from reference TRBV14 and TRBJ1-1, reads EAGVTQFPSHSVIEKGQTVTLRCDPISGHDNLYWYRRVMGKEIKFLLHFVKESKQDESGMPNNRFLAERTGGTYSTLKVQPAELEDSGVYFCASSQDLGRAFFGQGTRLTVV.

The chain carries TRBV19 and TRBJ2-1; the D gene is possibly TRBD1 (5 bases). The CDR3 spans 13 residues. The V gene lost 5 bases and the J gene lost 7 bases, with 12 bases spanning the gap. Germline assignment: CDR1 LNHDA and CDR2 SQIVND (reference sequence). Here the CDR3 reads CASSLGHSNEQFF. Here the CDR3 DNA reads TGTGCCAGTAGTCTCGGACATTCTAATGAGCAGTTCTTC.

The V call is TRBV4-3, the J call TRBJ1-2, with D possibly matching TRBD1 (6 bases). V lost 4 bases, J lost 1 base, and 19 bases lay in between. This CDR3 is built from 17 residues. Germline loops: CDR1 LGHNA, CDR2 YSLEER. CDR3 protein: CASSRLDRWGGNYGYTF. In DNA form, the CDR3 reads TGCGCCAGCAGCCGCCTTGACAGGTGGGGGGGTAACTATGGCTACACCTTC.

J is TRBJ1-2 and V is TRBV5-4; tentatively, D is TRBD1 (5 bases). The CDR3 loop spans 14 amino acids. Trimming stripped 0 bases from V and 5 bases from J, with 11 bases between. Germline V gene sequence: CDR1 SGHNT, CDR2 YYREEE (reference sequence). CDR3 protein: CASSLEGRAYGYTF. CDR3 sequence (DNA): TGTGCCAGCAGCTTGGAGGGCAGGGCGTATGGCTACACCTTC.

V is TRBV29-1 and J is TRBJ1-1, with no clear D. V shed 5 bases and J shed 4 bases, with 11 bases lying between them. The CDR3 has 12 amino acids. Germline CDR1 is SQVTM and CDR2 is ANQGSEA. CDR3 region: CSVLAGSTEAFF. The CDR3 DNA reads as TGCAGCGTTCTGGCAGGATCCACTGAAGCTTTCTTT.